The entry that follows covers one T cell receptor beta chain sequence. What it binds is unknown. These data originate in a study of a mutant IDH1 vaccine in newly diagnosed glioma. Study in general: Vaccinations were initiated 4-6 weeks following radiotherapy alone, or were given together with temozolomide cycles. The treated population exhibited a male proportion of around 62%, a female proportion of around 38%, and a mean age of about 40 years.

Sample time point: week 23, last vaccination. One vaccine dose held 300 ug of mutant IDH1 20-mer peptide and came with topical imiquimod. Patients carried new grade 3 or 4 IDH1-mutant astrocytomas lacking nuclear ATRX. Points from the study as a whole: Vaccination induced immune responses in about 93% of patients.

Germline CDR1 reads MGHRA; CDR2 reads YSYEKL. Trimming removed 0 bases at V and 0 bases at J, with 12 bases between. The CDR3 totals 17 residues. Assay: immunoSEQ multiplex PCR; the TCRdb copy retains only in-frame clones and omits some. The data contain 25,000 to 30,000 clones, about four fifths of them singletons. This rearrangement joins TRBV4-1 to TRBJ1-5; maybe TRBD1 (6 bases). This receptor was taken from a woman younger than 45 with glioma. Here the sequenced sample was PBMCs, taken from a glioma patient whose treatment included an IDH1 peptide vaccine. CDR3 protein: CASSQEGHLYSNQPQHF. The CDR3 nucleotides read TGCGCCAGCAGCCAAGAGGGACACCTATATAGCAATCAGCCCCAGCATTTT.